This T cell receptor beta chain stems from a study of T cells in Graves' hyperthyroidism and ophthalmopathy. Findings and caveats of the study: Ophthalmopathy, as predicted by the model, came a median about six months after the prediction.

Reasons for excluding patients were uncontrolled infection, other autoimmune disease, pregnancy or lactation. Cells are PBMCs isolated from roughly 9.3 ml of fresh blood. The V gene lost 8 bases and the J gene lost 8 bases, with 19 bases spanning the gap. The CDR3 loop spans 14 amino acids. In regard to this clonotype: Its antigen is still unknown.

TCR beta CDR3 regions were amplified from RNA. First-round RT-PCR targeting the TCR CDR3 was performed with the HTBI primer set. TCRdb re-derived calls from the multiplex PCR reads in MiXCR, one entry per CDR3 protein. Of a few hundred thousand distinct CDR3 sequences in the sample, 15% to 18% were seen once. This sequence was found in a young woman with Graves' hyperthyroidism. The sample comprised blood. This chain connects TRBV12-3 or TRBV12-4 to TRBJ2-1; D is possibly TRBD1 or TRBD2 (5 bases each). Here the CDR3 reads CASSPRWGIHEQFF. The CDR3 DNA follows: TGTGCCAGCTCTCCCCGGTGGGGGATTCATGAGCAGTTCTTC.